The sequence of this TCR beta chain was determined in a study of T cell responses to AZD1222 COVID-19 vaccine. This clone was found a few times. Only in-frame clones appear in the TCRdb table, and some are missing; sequencing was by immunoSEQ multiplex PCR. The table lists 150,000 to 200,000 clones, around 90% of them singletons. The germline gives CDR1 LGHNA, CDR2 YNFKEQ. This CDR3 has 14 amino acids. The ends were cut back, 1 base at V and 4 bases at J, with 8 bases in the middle. The source is an adult who received the AZD1222 COVID-19 vaccine. The chain joins TRBV4-2 to TRBJ1-3; D possibly corresponds to TRBD1 (5 bases). Here the sequenced sample was peripheral blood, taken 28 days after the second AZD1222 dose. The CDR3 nucleotides read TGTGCCAGCAGCCAAGCAGGGTCAGGAAACACCATATATTTT. Its translation is CASSQAGSGNTIYF.